Listed here are 5 T cell receptor beta chains from one sample, sequenced in a study of T cell responses to AZD1222 COVID-19 vaccine. Sequencing was performed with immunoSEQ multiplex PCR; in TCRdb, only in-frame clones are kept and a portion is missing. Here the sample spans about 180,000 clones, around 94% being singletons. Material: peripheral blood, obtained 28 days after the second AZD1222 dose. The receptors originated from an adult who received the AZD1222 COVID-19 vaccine.

The chain links TRBV27 to TRBJ2-7; D might be TRBD2 (5 bases). The CDR3 runs 14 residues. The germline V and J ends were trimmed by 4 bases and 4 bases, with 14 bases remaining between them. Per the germline V gene, CDR1 is MNHEY and CDR2 is SMNVEV (reference sequence). As DNA, the CDR3 is TGTGCCAGCAGTTCGGACTTTACCTTGTACGAGCAGTACTTC. Translating gives CASSSDFTLYEQYF.

The chain recombines TRBV5-1 with TRBJ1-1; 10 nucleotides agree with TRBD1. This CDR3 has 16 amino acids. Germline lookup yields CDR1 SGHRS and CDR2 YFSETQ. J lost 0 bases, V lost 3 bases, and 5 bases had no gene match. The CDR3 region is CASSSGTGDMNTEAFF. Here the CDR3 DNA reads TGCGCCAGCAGCTCCGGGACAGGGGATATGAACACTGAAGCTTTCTTT.

The rearrangement joins TRBV2 to TRBJ2-7, with 8 positions matching TRBD1. J was trimmed by 5 bases and V by 1 base; bases with no gene match: 4. CDR3 length equals 14 residues. Germline loops: CDR1 SNHLY, CDR2 FYNNEI. CDR3 DNA sequence: TGTGCCAGCAGTGAAGGGGCAGGGGGCCACGAGCAGTACTTC. Its protein is CASSEGAGGHEQYF. The whole variable domain, filled in from reference TRBV2 and TRBJ2-7, reads EPEVTQTPSHQVTQMGQEVILRCVPISNHLYFYWYRQILGQKVEFLVSFYNNEISEKSEIFDDQFSVERPDGSNFTLKIRSTKLEDSAMYFCASSEGAGGHEQYFGPGTRLTVT.

The chain carries TRBV10-1 and TRBJ1-4; 9 bases map to TRBD1. After removal of 0 bases from V and 7 bases from J, the junction contained 3 bases not matched to a gene. CDR3 length: 15 amino acids. The V gene's germline CDR1 is WNHNN and CDR2 SYGVQD (reference sequence). The CDR3 DNA sequence: TGCGCCAGCAGTGAGTCCGGGACAGGGTCTGAAAAACTGTTTTTT. This encodes CASSESGTGSEKLFF.

The chain has TRBV6-5 and TRBJ1-4; perhaps TRBD1 as D (6 bases). Looked up from germline, CDR1 is MNHEY and CDR2 is SVGAGI. The CDR3 consists of 15 residues. Trimming pared 7 bases from V and 8 bases from J, leaving 20 bases between. CDR3 in amino acids: CASITGLGDIEKLFF. The CDR3 nucleotides are TGTGCCAGCATAACAGGGTTGGGGGATATCGAAAAACTGTTTTTT.